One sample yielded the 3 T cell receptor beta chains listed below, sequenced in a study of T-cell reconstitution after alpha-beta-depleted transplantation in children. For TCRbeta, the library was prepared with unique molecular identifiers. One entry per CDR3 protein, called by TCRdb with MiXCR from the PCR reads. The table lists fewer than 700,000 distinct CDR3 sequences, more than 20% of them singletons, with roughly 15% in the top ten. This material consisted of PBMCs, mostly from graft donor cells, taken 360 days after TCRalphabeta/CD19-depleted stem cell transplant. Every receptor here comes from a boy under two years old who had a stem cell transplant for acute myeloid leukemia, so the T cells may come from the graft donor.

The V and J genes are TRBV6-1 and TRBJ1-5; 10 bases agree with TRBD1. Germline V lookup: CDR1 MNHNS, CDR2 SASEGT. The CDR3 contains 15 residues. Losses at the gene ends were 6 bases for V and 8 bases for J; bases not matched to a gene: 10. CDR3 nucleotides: TGTGCCAGCAGACGGACAGGGGGGAGCTGGGAGCCCCAGCATTTT. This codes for CASRRTGGSWEPQHF.

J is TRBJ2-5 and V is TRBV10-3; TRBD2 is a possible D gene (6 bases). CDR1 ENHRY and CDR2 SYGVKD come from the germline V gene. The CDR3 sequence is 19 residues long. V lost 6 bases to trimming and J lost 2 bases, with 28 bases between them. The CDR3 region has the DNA TGTGCCATCAGCAACAAACCACGGACTACCCCAGGAATACAAGAGACCCAGTACTTC. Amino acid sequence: CAISNKPRTTPGIQETQYF.

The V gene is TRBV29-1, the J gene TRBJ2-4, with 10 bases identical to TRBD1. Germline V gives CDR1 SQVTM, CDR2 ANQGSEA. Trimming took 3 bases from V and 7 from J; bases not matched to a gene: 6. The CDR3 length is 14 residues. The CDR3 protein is CSVERGGQGNIQYF. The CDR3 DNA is TGCAGCGTTGAGAGGGGGGGACAGGGGAACATTCAGTACTTC.